The following is a TCR beta chain sequence with its context. These data originate in a study of control samples from healthy donors and cancer patients. Assay: immunoSEQ multiplex PCR; the TCRdb copy retains only in-frame clones and omits some. The data hold roughly 150,000 clones, with approximately 90% observed a single time. Trimming took off 6 bases at V and 4 bases at J, with 12 bases between the two ends. CDR3 length: 14 residues. Germline assignment: CDR1 MNHEY and CDR2 SVGAGI. This TCR was recovered from a woman aged 25 to 45 in good health. The sequencing input was blood. The rearrangement uses TRBV6-5 and TRBJ2-2; D ambiguous. Here the CDR3 reads CASRTLPFTGELFF. CDR3 nucleotides: TGTGCCAGCAGAACACTACCATTCACCGGGGAGCTGTTTTTT.